This TCR beta chain emerged from a study of blood T cell repertoires in COVID-19. Repertoires were generated with immunoSEQ multiplex PCR, while TCRdb's copy carries only in-frame clones and drops some. The repertoire holds about 70,000 clones, with more than 65% as singletons. Germline V lookup: CDR1 SGHNT, CDR2 YENEEA. This CDR3 has 15 amino acids. V lost 2 bases and J 2 bases, leaving 10 bases between the germline ends. The sequenced sample consisted of peripheral blood. The V call is TRBV11-3, the J call TRBJ2-1, with D possibly TRBD2 on 6 matching bases. The clonotype originates from a woman in her seventies with acute or convalescent COVID-19. This CDR3 reads CASSLSGGTYNEQFF. Here the CDR3 DNA reads TGTGCCAGCAGCTTATCCGGGGGAACCTACAATGAGCAGTTCTTC.